Below, 27 T cell receptor beta chains from the same sample are listed, as sequenced in a study of radiotherapy plus CTLA-4 blockade in lung cancer. TCRdb keeps only in-frame clones here, not all; method: immunoSEQ multiplex PCR. In the table there are about 60,000 clones, approximately 80% of which are singletons. Source: peripheral blood, taken from a patient treated with radiotherapy plus ipilimumab. These receptors were obtained from a human donor with non-small cell lung cancer who had a partial response to radiotherapy plus ipilimumab.

This chain links TRBV28 with TRBJ1-5; D remains unclear. V gave up 7 bases and J gave up 3 bases, with 13 bases separating them. The CDR3 totals 14 residues. CDR1 MDHEN and CDR2 SYDVKM come from the germline V gene. This chain's CDR3 is CASTWGGLNQPQHF. The CDR3 region has the DNA TGTGCCAGCACCTGGGGAGGGCTCAATCAGCCCCAGCATTTT.

This clone showed up just once. This chain uses TRBV6-1 with TRBJ2-7; TRBD2 matches at 10 bases. Germline-derived CDR1 and CDR2 are MNHNS and SASEGT. V lost 2 bases and J lost 3; bases outside the gene matches: 16. CDR3 size: 19 residues. The CDR3 nucleotides read TGTGCCAGCAGTGAAAGGCCCGCGACTAGCGGGCCCTCGATCTACGAGCAGTACTTC. It specifies CASSERPATSGPSIYEQYF.

V gene TRBV5-1 combines with J gene TRBJ2-5; 12 positions match TRBD2. V was clipped by 4 bases and J by 5 bases; unmatched bases: 12. The CDR3 sequence is 17 residues long. Germline lookup yields CDR1 SGHRS and CDR2 YFSETQ. The CDR3 region has the DNA TGCGCCAGCAGCCCCGGACTAGCGGGGCGGGTCTTTGAGACCCAGTACTTC. Translating it yields CASSPGLAGRVFETQYF.

This chain uses TRBV2 with TRBJ2-3, with D possibly TRBD2 on 7 matching bases. V was cut by 6 bases and J by 4 bases, with 17 bases left in between. From germline, CDR1 is SNHLY and CDR2 FYNNEI. This CDR3 region has 15 residues. The CDR3 sequence: CASRGGRYRADTQYF. The CDR3 bases are TGTGCCAGCAGGGGGGGGCGGTATAGGGCAGATACGCAGTATTTT.

This chain joins TRBV4-2 and TRBJ1-1, with D unresolved. CDR1 and CDR2 (germline): LGHNA, YNFKEQ. The CDR3 runs 15 residues. V dropped 0 bases and J dropped 1 base, with 9 bases sitting between them. The CDR3 protein is CASSQERFPNTEAFF. Here the CDR3 DNA reads TGTGCCAGCAGCCAAGAGAGGTTCCCGAACACTGAAGCTTTCTTT.

This clone came up once. The chain links TRBV21-1 to TRBJ2-7; the table calls TRBD1, which could not be checked here. TRBV21-1 is a recognized pseudogene. The length of the CDR3 is 13 residues. The CDR3 DNA reads as TGTGCCAGCAGCCCACAGGGGCTCTCCGAGCAGTACTTC. Encoded protein: CASSPQGLSEQYF.

This chain joins TRBV19 and TRBJ1-5; tentatively, D is TRBD1 (6 bases). Germline V gene lookup returns CDR1 LNHDA and CDR2 SQIVND (reference sequence). V was trimmed by 3 bases and J by 4 bases, leaving 10 bases between them. The CDR3 covers 14 residues. The CDR3 here is CASSIGGRNQPQHF. The CDR3 DNA reads TGTGCCAGTAGTATCGGGGGGCGGAATCAGCCCCAGCATTTT.

The rearrangement joins TRBV7-6 to TRBJ2-5; 7 bases align to TRBD2. CDR3 length: 17 amino acids. Per the germline V gene, CDR1 is SGHVS and CDR2 is FNYEAQ. The V and J ends lost 5 bases and 5 bases, in that order; junction bases with no gene match: 17. CDR3 nucleotide sequence: TGTGCCAGCAGCCCGCGGGGTAACGGCGGGAGTGGCGAGACCCAGTACTTC. As protein: CASSPRGNGGSGETQYF.

The chain recombines TRBV29-1 with TRBJ2-3, with 8 bases fitting TRBD1. CDR3 length equals 16 residues. The J segment lost 1 base and the V segment lost 4 bases, leaving 10 bases of the junction unmatched. Germline CDR1 is SQVTM and CDR2 is ANQGSEA. CDR3 coding DNA: TGCAGCGTTGGACCCCCAGGGGGCGAAGGCACAGATACGCAGTATTTT. It codes for CSVGPPGGEGTDTQYF.

V gene TRBV5-1 combines with J gene TRBJ2-1; 10 bases line up with TRBD1. The V and J ends lost 4 bases and 4 bases, in that order; junction bases with no gene match: 5. Germline values: CDR1 SGHRS, CDR2 YFSETQ. The CDR3 covers 15 residues. The CDR3: CASSPGQGVYNEQFF. The CDR3 DNA sequence: TGCGCCAGCAGCCCCGGACAGGGGGTATACAATGAGCAGTTCTTC.

This rearrangement joins TRBV30 to TRBJ1-5, with D possibly matching TRBD1 (6 bases). CDR3 length: 13 amino acids. Germline loops: CDR1 GTSNPN, CDR2 SVGIG (reference sequence). The V end lost 1 base, the J end lost 3 bases, and 7 bases lay between the germline ends. CDR3 region: CAWSGQVNQPQHF. CDR3 coding DNA: TGTGCCTGGAGTGGACAGGTCAATCAGCCCCAGCATTTT.

The chain uses TRBV5-1 and TRBJ2-5; D is unresolved. The CDR3 is 14 residues long. The germline V and J ends were trimmed by 4 bases and 4 bases, with 14 bases remaining between them. Germline V gene lookup returns CDR1 SGHRS and CDR2 YFSETQ. The CDR3 reads CASSPIPQPETQYF. The CDR3, as DNA: TGCGCCAGCAGCCCAATCCCACAGCCAGAGACCCAGTACTTC.

The chain couples TRBV5-1 to TRBJ2-3; D call uncertain. Trimming took 0 bases from V and 9 from J, leaving 14 bases between them. Germline lookup yields CDR1 SGHRS and CDR2 YFSETQ. This CDR3 has 14 amino acids. Written as DNA, the CDR3 is TGCGCCAGCAGCTTGGACTACCCCGAAAGCACGCAGTATTTT. Encoded protein: CASSLDYPESTQYF.

The chain is built from TRBV6-1 and TRBJ1-4, with TRBD1 identical over 8 bases. The germline V gene encodes CDR1 MNHNS and CDR2 SASEGT. The CDR3 runs to 15 residues. The V and J ends lost 4 bases and 3 bases, in that order; junction bases with no gene match: 4. CDR3 DNA: TGTGCCAGCAGTGTTTGGACAGGGTCTAATGAAAAACTGTTTTTT. This gives the protein CASSVWTGSNEKLFF.

The V call is TRBV10-3, the J call TRBJ2-1, with 7 bases fitting TRBD2. The trim removed 7 bases at V and 5 bases at J, leaving 8 bases unmatched. This CDR3 contains 14 residues. In germline, CDR1 is ENHRY, CDR2 SYGVKD. The CDR3 nucleotides read TGTGCCATCAAAGGAGCGGGAAGCCACAATGAGCAGTTCTTC. This gives the protein CAIKGAGSHNEQFF.

A remark on this clone: The junction shows a germline mismatch at one end, possibly a read error. This chain connects TRBV11-2 to TRBJ1-2; D is unresolved. Per the germline V gene, CDR1 is SGHAT and CDR2 is FQNNGV. CDR3 length: 14 amino acids. As DNA, the CDR3 is TGTGCCAGCAGCCCCAGAACGGGAGCCTATCGCTACACCTTC. It yields the protein CASSPRTGAYRYTF. Together with reference TRBV11-2 and TRBJ1-2, the CDR3 gives the full variable domain: EAGVAQSPRYKIIEKRQSVAFWCNPISGHATLYWYQQILGQGPKLLIQFQNNGVVDDSQLPKDRFSAERLKGVDSTLKIQPAKLEDSAVYLCASSPRTGAYRYTFGSGTRLTVV.

This clone came up once. The CDR3 DNA sequence: TGTGCCAGCAGTTCAGAGGGAACGTACGAGCAGTACTTC. It specifies CASSSEGTYEQYF. The rearrangement joins TRBV6-1 to TRBJ2-7, with D possibly being TRBD2 (5 bases). Trimming took 5 bases from V and 4 from J, leaving 12 bases between them. Germline CDR1 MNHNS, CDR2 SASEGT. There are 13 residues in the CDR3.

The V gene is TRBV11-2, the J gene TRBJ1-4; 7 bases agree with TRBD1. Germline lookup yields CDR1 SGHAT and CDR2 FQNNGV. V lost 5 bases and J lost 7; bases outside the gene matches: 13. The length of the CDR3 is 16 residues. The CDR3 spells CASSRRGGGAGEKLFF. CDR3 nucleotides: TGTGCCAGCAGCCGTCGTGGAGGGGGCGCGGGTGAAAAACTGTTTTTT.

The chain has TRBV29-1 and TRBJ1-1; D remains ambiguous. Germline values: CDR1 SQVTM, CDR2 ANQGSEA. This CDR3 has 13 amino acids. Trimming pared 4 bases from V and 0 bases from J, leaving 9 bases between. DNA of the CDR3: TGCAGCGTTGTCACACAAGTGAACACTGAAGCTTTCTTT. This gives the protein CSVVTQVNTEAFF.

V gene TRBV21-1 combines with J gene TRBJ1-1. TRBV21-1 is listed as a pseudogene. The CDR3 contains 16 residues. CDR3 DNA: TGTGCCAGCAGCAAGGCGTTTAGGAGGAGGAACACTGAAGCTTTCTTT. Its protein is CASSKAFRRRNTEAFF.

The chain links TRBV19 to TRBJ2-1; 9 bases are a match to TRBD2. V lost 5 bases and J lost 4; bases outside the gene matches: 9. CDR1 LNHDA and CDR2 SQIVND come from the germline V gene (reference sequence). The CDR3 extends over 16 amino acids. For the CDR3, the DNA is TGTGCCAGTAGTTCCGCGCCGGCGGGGGGGTACAATGAGCAGTTCTTC. This gives the protein CASSSAPAGGYNEQFF.

The chain has TRBV25-1 and TRBJ2-2; D might be TRBD1 (6 bases). CDR3 length equals 13 residues. V was cut by 9 bases and J by 5 bases, with 13 bases left in between. Germline values: CDR1 MGHDK, CDR2 SYGVNS. The CDR3 nucleotides read TGTGCCAGTACAGGGTCTTGGACCGGGGAGCTGTTTTTT. This gives the protein CASTGSWTGELFF.

The rearrangement joins TRBV6-5 to TRBJ1-5; unclear D gene. CDR3 size: 13 residues. CDR1 and CDR2 (germline): MNHEY, SVGAGI. V lost 7 bases to trimming and J lost 4 bases, with 11 bases between them. The CDR3 sequence: CASMIRLNQPQHF. CDR3 nucleotides: TGTGCCAGCATGATACGGTTGAATCAGCCCCAGCATTTT.

CDR3 amino acids: CASRWAGNTEAFF. Written as DNA, the CDR3 is TGTGCCAGCAGGTGGGCAGGGAATACTGAAGCTTTCTTT. This rearrangement joins TRBV28 to TRBJ1-1; a possible D gene is TRBD1 (5 bases). Germline lookup yields CDR1 MDHEN and CDR2 SYDVKM. CDR3 size: 13 residues. The V end was cut by 6 bases, the J end by 5 bases, with 13 bases between.

The chain recombines TRBV27 with TRBJ1-5, with TRBD1 identical over 9 bases. This CDR3 is 12 amino acids long. Per germline, CDR1 MNHEY and CDR2 SMNVEV (reference sequence). Germline trimming cut 7 bases from V and 9 bases from J; bases unmatched to any gene: 4. The CDR3 spells CASKTGGRPQHF. CDR3 nucleotides: TGTGCCAGCAAAACAGGGGGCCGGCCCCAGCATTTT.

The chain carries TRBV29-1 and TRBJ2-1; unclear D gene. V was cut by 4 bases and J by 6 bases, with 16 bases left in between. CDR1 and CDR2 (germline): SQVTM, ANQGSEA. This CDR3 region has 14 residues. The chain's CDR3 is CSVATDNFPNEQFF. As DNA, the CDR3 is TGCAGCGTTGCTACAGATAACTTCCCCAATGAGCAGTTCTTC.

CDR3: CASSLGSSGRSSYEQYF. CDR3 in DNA: TGCGCCAGCAGCTTGGGGTCTAGCGGGAGGAGCTCCTACGAGCAGTACTTC. The chain has TRBV5-1 and TRBJ2-7, with 11 bases aligning to TRBD2. The trim removed 0 bases at V and 0 bases at J, leaving 5 bases unmatched. Germline assignment: CDR1 SGHRS and CDR2 YFSETQ. CDR3 length: 17 residues.